These T cell receptor beta chains were read from a single sample in a study of early T cells in non-severe SARS-CoV-2 infection. TCRdb independently ran MiXCR on the 5' RACE reads; one entry per CDR3 protein. The top ten hold 7% to 10% of the sample, which has 43,000 or so distinct CDR3 sequences, about 7% seen once. Sample: whole blood. These receptors were taken from an adult who was a healthcare worker with PCR-confirmed SARS-CoV-2 infection or an uninfected control (not recorded which). The CDR3 runs from the conserved cysteine through the conserved F or W. D genes are given only for firm matches. Clone size appears in some rows only: once, few, many, or a class for an expanded clone.

TRBD1	TRBV28	TRBJ1-5	many	CASSSIRRDRVGNQPQHF	TGTGCCAGCAGTTCTATACGACGGGACAGGGTGGGCAATCAGCCCCAGCATTTT
TRBD2	TRBV6-5	TRBJ2-5	NA	CASSPTGGGETQYF	TGTGCCAGCAGTCCTACCGGGGGGGGAGAGACCCAGTACTTC
NA	TRBV25-1	TRBJ1-2	few	CASSESDRTIYGYTF	TGTGCCAGCAGTGAATCGGACCGTACGATTTATGGCTACACCTTC
NA	TRBV11-2	TRBJ1-1	many	CASSSSGLSGEEAFF	TGTGCCAGCAGCTCATCGGGCCTTTCTGGGGAGGAAGCTTTCTTT
NA	TRBV18	TRBJ1-2	few	CASSQGSGYGYTF	TGTGCCAGCTCACAAGGAAGTGGCTATGGCTACACCTTC
TRBD2	TRBV9	TRBJ2-3	NA	CASSPGTSGGDTDTQYF	TGTGCCAGCAGCCCCGGGACTAGCGGGGGAGATACAGATACGCAGTATTTT
NA	TRBV20-1	TRBJ1-1	NA	CSARDLRENTEAFF	TGCAGTGCTAGAGATCTTCGGGAGAACACTGAAGCTTTCTTT
NA	TRBV28	TRBJ2-1	many	CASSLLAASEQFF	TGTGCCAGCAGTTTATTAGCCGCTAGTGAGCAGTTCTTC
NA	TRBV5-6	TRBJ2-3	NA	CASSSYYARITQYF	TGTGCCAGCAGCTCCTACTATGCCCGGATTACGCAGTATTTT
NA	TRBV6-6	TRBJ2-2	NA	CASSYWGDTGELFF	TGTGCCAGCAGTTACTGGGGGGACACCGGGGAGCTGTTTTTT
NA	TRBV28	TRBJ2-7	few	CASNRDAHEQYF	TGTGCCTCCAACCGGGACGCCCACGAGCAGTACTTC
NA	TRBV28	TRBJ2-7	NA	CASSFPGHLYEQYF	TGTGCCAGCAGTTTCCCGGGACATCTCTACGAGCAGTACTTC
NA	TRBV6-6	TRBJ2-7	few	CASSSSGVSYEQYF	TGTGCCAGCAGTTCCTCCGGAGTTTCCTACGAGCAGTACTTC
TRBD1	TRBV7-2	TRBJ1-4	NA	CASSLVGTGSEKLFF	TGTGCCAGCAGCTTAGTCGGGACAGGGAGTGAAAAACTGTTTTTT
NA	TRBV30	TRBJ2-1	many	CAWSGGHEQFF	TGTGCCTGGAGTGGGGGCCATGAGCAGTTCTTC
NA	TRBV12-3/TRBV12-4	TRBJ1-1	NA	CASSTMGGTEAFF	TGTGCCAGCAGTACAATGGGGGGGACTGAAGCTTTCTTT
NA	TRBV7-6	TRBJ2-3	few	CASSARTDTQYF	TGTGCCAGCAGCGCGCGCACAGATACGCAGTATTTT
NA	TRBV7-9	TRBJ1-3	many	CASSPTTTNTIYF	TGTGCCAGCAGCCCAACGACCACCAACACCATATATTTT
TRBD2	TRBV28	TRBJ2-3	many	CASSHLAGGSDTQYF	TGTGCCAGCAGTCACCTAGCGGGGGGATCAGATACGCAGTATTTT
TRBD1	TRBV3-1	TRBJ1-4	many	CASSLAVGTGEEKLFF	TGTGCCAGCAGCCTGGCCGTTGGGACAGGGGAAGAAAAACTGTTTTTT
NA	TRBV20-1	TRBJ2-2	many	CSARGTQATGELFF	TGCAGTGCTAGGGGGACGCAAGCCACCGGGGAGCTGTTTTTT
NA	TRBV3-1	TRBJ1-2	many	CASSHLVTGGYTF	TGTGCCAGCAGCCACTTGGTGACCGGAGGCTACACCTTC
NA	TRBV23-1	TRBJ2-5	NA	CASMTEQETQYF	TGCGCCAGCATGACCGAGCAAGAGACCCAGTACTTC
TRBD2	TRBV7-9	TRBJ2-7	many	CASSWTSGLAYEQYF	TGTGCCAGCAGCTGGACTAGCGGATTAGCCTACGAGCAGTACTTC
NA	TRBV20-1	TRBJ2-2	few	CSARVIARGIDTGELFF	TGCAGTGCTAGAGTTATCGCCAGAGGGATCGACACCGGGGAGCTGTTTTTT
NA	TRBV10-3	TRBJ1-2	many	CAISESWGRDYGYTF	TGTGCCATCAGTGAGTCCTGGGGTCGGGACTATGGCTACACCTTC
NA	TRBV28	TRBJ1-3	NA	CASSLAAPGNTIYF	TGTGCCAGCAGTCTGGCGGCCCCTGGAAACACCATATATTTT
NA	TRBV14	TRBJ2-3	NA	CASSQGFLRGRADTQYF	TGTGCCAGCAGCCAAGGTTTCCTCAGGGGGAGGGCAGATACGCAGTATTTT
TRBD1	TRBV14	TRBJ2-7	NA	CASSQWTGSYEQYF	TGTGCCAGCAGCCAGTGGACAGGGAGCTACGAGCAGTACTTC
TRBD1	TRBV12-3/TRBV12-4	TRBJ1-5	many	CASSPTQGYSNQPQHF	TGTGCCAGCAGTCCCACACAGGGGTATAGCAATCAGCCCCAGCATTTT
TRBD1	TRBV27	TRBJ1-6	many	CASRPGQGDSPLHF	TGTGCCAGCAGGCCGGGACAGGGGGATTCACCCCTCCACTTT
TRBD1	TRBV13	TRBJ2-7	many	CASSLGTASSYEQYF	TGTGCCAGCAGCTTGGGGACAGCCAGCTCCTACGAGCAGTACTTC
TRBD2	TRBV29-1	TRBJ2-1	few	CSGGGGVSYNEQFF	TGCAGCGGAGGCGGGGGGGTCTCCTACAATGAGCAGTTCTTC
NA	TRBV29-1	TRBJ1-4	many	CSVEEHLLATNEKLFF	TGCAGCGTTGAGGAACACTTACTCGCAACTAATGAAAAACTGTTTTTT
NA	TRBV6-1	TRBJ2-1	few	CASLGPGEAYNEQFF	TGTGCCAGCCTCGGCCCGGGGGAGGCCTACAATGAGCAGTTCTTC
TRBD1	TRBV5-1	TRBJ1-4	few	CASSLGNGQERLFF	TGCGCCAGCAGCTTGGGGAACGGACAGGAACGACTGTTTTTT
TRBD1	TRBV7-8	TRBJ2-1	many	CASSLQGARQFF	TGTGCCAGCAGCTTGCAGGGGGCGAGGCAGTTCTTC
NA	TRBV4-2	TRBJ1-1	many	CASSLETDYTEAFF	TGTGCCAGCAGCTTAGAGACAGACTACACTGAAGCTTTCTTT
TRBD1	TRBV28	TRBJ1-2	many	CASSAPGQGYGYTF	TGTGCCAGCAGTGCCCCGGGACAGGGGTACGGCTACACCTTC
NA	TRBV6-2/TRBV6-3	TRBJ1-1	few	CASSYFGVKTEAFF	TGTGCCAGCAGTTACTTCGGGGTAAAGACTGAAGCTTTCTTT
TRBD1	TRBV7-9	TRBJ1-6	many	CASSRTGADNSPLHF	TGTGCCAGCAGCCGGACAGGGGCCGACAATTCACCCCTCCACTTT
NA	TRBV27	TRBJ1-4	few	CASSLEGEEKLFF	TGTGCCAGCAGTTTAGAGGGCGAAGAAAAACTGTTTTTT
NA	TRBV7-4	TRBJ1-5	few	CASSLGVCRNQPQHF	TGTGCCAGCAGCTTAGGGGTATGCCGGAATCAGCCCCAGCATTTT
NA	TRBV10-3	TRBJ1-1	many	CAISESYPDRGRNTEAFF	TGTGCCATCAGTGAGTCGTATCCGGACAGAGGACGGAACACTGAAGCTTTCTTT
TRBD2	TRBV20-1	TRBJ2-1	many	CSASLSSGGVLDEQFF	TGCAGTGCTAGTTTATCTAGCGGGGGGGTTCTCGATGAGCAGTTCTTC